What follows describes a single TCR beta chain. This record belongs to a study of blood T cell repertoires in COVID-19. Germline CDR1 and CDR2: SGHRS and YFSETQ. V was pared by 3 bases and J by 1 base, with 4 bases of the junction left unmatched. This CDR3 region has 15 residues. Enrollees, roughly 18 to 90 years old, lived in around 23 US areas. Donors were grouped by their self-reported clinical history. Generated by immunoSEQ multiplex PCR, the TCRdb table keeps only in-frame clones and is missing some. The profile shows some 200,000 clones, roughly 83% of them singletons. V usage is TRBV5-1 and J usage is TRBJ1-1; 9 positions match TRBD1. This receptor was obtained from a woman in her thirties or forties with acute COVID-19. The source material was PBMCs or T cells enriched from blood (not recorded which). In nucleotides, the CDR3 is TGCGCCAGCAGCTGGGGGGACAGGGCGAACACTGAAGCTTTCTTT. Its protein product is CASSWGDRANTEAFF.